This record looks at one TCR beta chain sequence and its context. The antigen is unknown. Germline V gives CDR1 DFQATT, CDR2 SNEGSKA (reference sequence). This CDR3 comprises 15 residues. V was trimmed by 6 bases and J by 0 bases, leaving 15 bases between them. Healthy individuals of Caucasian origin from Russia, aged 6 to 90, served as donors. Next came a second PCR, run for 7 to 11 cycles, which used a sample-barcoded 5' primer along with a J-beta primer mix. One entry per CDR3 protein, called by TCRdb with MiXCR from the 5' RACE reads. The table records under 2 million distinct CDR3 sequences, around 35% of them present only once. This sample was taken from a study of blood T cells in healthy people across ages. Overall study context: When template switching was applied, about one barcoded beta molecule was captured per two T cells.

Study-wide findings and caveats: Since the PBMCs were unsorted, naive and antigen-experienced cells could not be conclusively compared.

Sequenced: blood. The TCR sequence derives from a woman in her thirties in good health. The rearrangement joins TRBV20-1 to TRBJ2-1; D is ambiguous. CDR3: CSAASSPSSYNEQFF. The CDR3 DNA is TGCAGTGCCGCCTCGTCTCCGAGCTCCTACAATGAGCAGTTCTTC.